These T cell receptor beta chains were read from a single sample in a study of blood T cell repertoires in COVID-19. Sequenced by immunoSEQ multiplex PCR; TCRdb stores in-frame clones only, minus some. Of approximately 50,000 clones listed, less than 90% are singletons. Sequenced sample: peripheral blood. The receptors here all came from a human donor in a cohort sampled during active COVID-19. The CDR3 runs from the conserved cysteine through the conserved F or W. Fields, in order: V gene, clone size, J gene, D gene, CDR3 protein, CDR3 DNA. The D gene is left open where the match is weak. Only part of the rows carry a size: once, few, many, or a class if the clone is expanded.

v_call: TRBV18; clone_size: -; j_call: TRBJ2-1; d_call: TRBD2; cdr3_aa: CASSRGLAGEVEQFF; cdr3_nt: TGTGCCAGCTCCCGGGGACTAGCGGGAGAAGTCGAGCAGTTCTTC
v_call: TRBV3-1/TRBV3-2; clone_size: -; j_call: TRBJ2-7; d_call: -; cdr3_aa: CASSQARGPNEQYF; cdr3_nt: TGTGCCAGCAGCCAAGCGCGGGGGCCAAACGAGCAGTACTTC
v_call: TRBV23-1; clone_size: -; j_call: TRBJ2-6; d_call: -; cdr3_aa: CASSHLPGLDPSGANVLTF; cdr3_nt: TGCGCCAGCAGTCACCTACCGGGTCTCGATCCCTCTGGGGCCAACGTCCTGACTTTC
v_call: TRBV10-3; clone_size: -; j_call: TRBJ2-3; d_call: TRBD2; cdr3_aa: CAIGSGGDTQYF; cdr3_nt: TGTGCCATCGGTAGCGGGGGAGATACGCAGTATTTT
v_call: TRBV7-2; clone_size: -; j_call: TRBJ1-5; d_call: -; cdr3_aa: CASSRGGAGQPQHF; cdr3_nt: TGTGCCAGCAGCCGGGGGGGGGCCGGACAGCCCCAGCATTTT
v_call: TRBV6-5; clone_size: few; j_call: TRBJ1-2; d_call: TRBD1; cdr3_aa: CASSRGTGNGYTF; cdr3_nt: TGTGCCAGCAGCCGCGGGACAGGGAATGGCTACACCTTC
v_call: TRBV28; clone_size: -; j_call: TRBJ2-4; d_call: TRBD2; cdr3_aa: CASSPLAEKNIQYF; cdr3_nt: TGTGCCAGCAGTCCCCTAGCGGAGAAAAACATTCAGTACTTC
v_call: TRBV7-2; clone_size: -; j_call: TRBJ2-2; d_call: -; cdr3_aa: CASSRPLGVAGELFF; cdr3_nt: TGTGCCAGCAGCCGCCCTCTAGGGGTCGCCGGGGAGCTGTTTTTT
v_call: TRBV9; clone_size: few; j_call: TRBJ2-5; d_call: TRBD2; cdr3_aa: CASSATSGGETQYF; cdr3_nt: TGTGCCAGCAGCGCTACTAGCGGTGGAGAGACCCAGTACTTC
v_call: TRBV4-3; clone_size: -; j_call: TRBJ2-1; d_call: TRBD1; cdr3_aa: CASSQRRDRAYNEQFF; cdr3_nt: TGCGCCAGCAGCCAACGCCGGGACAGGGCCTACAATGAGCAGTTCTTC
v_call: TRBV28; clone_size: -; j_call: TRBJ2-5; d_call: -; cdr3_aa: CASSSWTDKETQYF; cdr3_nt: TGTGCCAGCAGCTCCTGGACGGACAAAGAGACCCAGTACTTC
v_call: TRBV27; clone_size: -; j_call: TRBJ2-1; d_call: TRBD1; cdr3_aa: CASSLAQGAYNEQFF; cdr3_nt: TGTGCCAGCAGTTTGGCCCAGGGGGCCTACAATGAGCAGTTCTTC
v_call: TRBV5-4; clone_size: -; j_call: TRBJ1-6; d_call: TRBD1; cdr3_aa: CASSPGKGADSPLHF; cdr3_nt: TGTGCCAGCAGCCCGGGGAAGGGGGCGGATTCACCCCTCCACTTT
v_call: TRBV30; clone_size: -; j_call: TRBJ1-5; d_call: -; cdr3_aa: CAWGGHRGGQPQHF; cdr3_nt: TGTGCCTGGGGTGGACACCGCGGGGGTCAGCCCCAGCATTTT
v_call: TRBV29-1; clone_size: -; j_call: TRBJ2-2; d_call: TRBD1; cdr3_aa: CSVAVQGVHHSGELFF; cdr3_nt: TGCAGCGTTGCGGTGCAGGGGGTACACCACTCCGGGGAGCTGTTTTTT
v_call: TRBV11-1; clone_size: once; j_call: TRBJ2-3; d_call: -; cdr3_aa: CASSASLAGDTQYF; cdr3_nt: TGTGCCAGCAGCGCTTCACTAGCAGGGGATACGCAGTATTTT
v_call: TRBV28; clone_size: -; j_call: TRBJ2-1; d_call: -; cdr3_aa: CASRLRDEQFF; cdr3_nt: TGTGCAAGCCGGTTGAGGGATGAGCAGTTCTTC
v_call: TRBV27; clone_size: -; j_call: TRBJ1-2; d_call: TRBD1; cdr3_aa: CASMARGMEGYTF; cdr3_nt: TGTGCCAGCATGGCCAGGGGGATGGAAGGCTACACCTTC
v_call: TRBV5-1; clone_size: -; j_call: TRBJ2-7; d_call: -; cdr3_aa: CASSLETDYEQYF; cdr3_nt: TGCGCCAGCAGCTTGGAGACAGATTACGAGCAGTACTTC
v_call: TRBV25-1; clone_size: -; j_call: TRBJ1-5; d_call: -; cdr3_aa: CASSEGSNQPQHF; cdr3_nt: TGTGCCAGCAGTGAGGGGAGTAATCAGCCCCAGCATTTT
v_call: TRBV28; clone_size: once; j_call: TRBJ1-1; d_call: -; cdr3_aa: CASSLERELGNTEAFF; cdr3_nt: TGTGCCAGCAGTTTAGAGAGGGAACTAGGGAACACTGAAGCTTTCTTT
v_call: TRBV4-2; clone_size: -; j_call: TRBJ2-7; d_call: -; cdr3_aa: CASSHAFGRTYEQYF; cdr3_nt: TGTGCCAGCAGCCATGCTTTCGGGAGAACCTACGAGCAGTACTTC
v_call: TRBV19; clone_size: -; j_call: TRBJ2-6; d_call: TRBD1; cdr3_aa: CASSIPDRAKANVLTF; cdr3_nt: TGTGCCAGTAGTATCCCCGACAGGGCCAAGGCCAACGTCCTGACTTTC
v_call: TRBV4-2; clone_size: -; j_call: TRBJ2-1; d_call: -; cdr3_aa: CASSHRATYNEQFF; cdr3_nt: TGTGCCAGCAGCCATCGAGCCACCTACAATGAGCAGTTCTTC
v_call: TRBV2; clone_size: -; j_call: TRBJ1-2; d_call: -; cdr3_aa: CASSVANYGYTF; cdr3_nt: TGTGCCAGCAGTGTAGCTAACTATGGCTACACCTTC
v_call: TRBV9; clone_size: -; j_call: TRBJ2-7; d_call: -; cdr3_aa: CASSVGPVLGYEQYF; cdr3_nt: TGTGCCAGCAGCGTAGGACCCGTGCTCGGGTACGAGCAGTACTTC
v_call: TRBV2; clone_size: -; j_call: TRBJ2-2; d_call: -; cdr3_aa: CASSGFRVAGELFF; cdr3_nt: TGTGCCAGCAGTGGGTTCAGGGTGGCCGGGGAGCTGTTTTTT
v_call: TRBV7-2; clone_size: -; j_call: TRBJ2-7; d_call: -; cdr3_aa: CASSLSAGVTYEQYF; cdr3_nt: TGTGCCAGCAGCTTATCGGCAGGGGTAACCTACGAGCAGTACTTC
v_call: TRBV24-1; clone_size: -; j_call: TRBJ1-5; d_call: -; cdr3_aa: CATSDWGGYSNQPQHF; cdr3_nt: TGTGCCACCAGTGATTGGGGGGGTTATAGCAATCAGCCCCAGCATTTT
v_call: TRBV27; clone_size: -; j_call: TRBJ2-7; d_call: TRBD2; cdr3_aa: CASSGYSGLAEYEQYF; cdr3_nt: TGTGCCAGCAGTGGTTACTCGGGACTAGCGGAATACGAGCAGTACTTC
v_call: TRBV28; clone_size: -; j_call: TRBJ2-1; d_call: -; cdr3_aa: CASSLVAGIIVTLYNEQFF; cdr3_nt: TGTGCCAGCAGTTTAGTAGCCGGGATAATAGTTACCCTTTACAATGAGCAGTTCTTC
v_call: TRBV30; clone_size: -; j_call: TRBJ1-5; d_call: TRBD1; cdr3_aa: CAWSIRGPQPQHF; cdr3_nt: TGTGCCTGGAGCATCAGGGGGCCTCAGCCCCAGCATTTT
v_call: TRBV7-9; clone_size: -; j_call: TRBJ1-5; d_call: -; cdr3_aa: CASSYGQSNQPQHF; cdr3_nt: TGTGCCAGCAGCTACGGACAGAGCAATCAGCCCCAGCATTTT
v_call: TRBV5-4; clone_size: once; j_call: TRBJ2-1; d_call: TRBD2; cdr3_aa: CASTTRVLAGGGDPYNEQFF; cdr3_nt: TGTGCCAGCACTACCCGGGTGCTAGCGGGAGGGGGGGACCCATACAATGAGCAGTTCTTC
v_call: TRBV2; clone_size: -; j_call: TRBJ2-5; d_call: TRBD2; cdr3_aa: CASSELGLAGETQYF; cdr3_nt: TGTGCCAGCAGTGAATTGGGACTAGCGGGAGAGACCCAGTACTTC
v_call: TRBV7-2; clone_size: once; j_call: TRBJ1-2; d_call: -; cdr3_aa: CASSPGGLGIYGYTF; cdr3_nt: TGTGCCAGCAGCCCCGGGGGGTTGGGGATCTATGGCTACACCTTC